This T cell receptor beta chain was identified during a study of control samples from healthy donors and cancer patients. This CDR3 contains 16 residues. Per the germline V gene, CDR1 is SGHVS and CDR2 is FQNEAQ. V dropped 1 base and J dropped 5 bases, with 12 bases sitting between them. Assay: immunoSEQ multiplex PCR; the TCRdb copy retains only in-frame clones and omits some. The profile shows 150,000 to 160,000 clones, about 94% of them singletons. The sample consisted of blood. The source of this sequence is a man in his forties in good health. The J gene is TRBJ1-6, the V gene TRBV7-8, with D tentatively TRBD1 (6 bases). CDR3 nucleotides: TGTGCCAGCAGCTTAGTAGGGGGGGCGGATAATTCACCCCTCCACTTT. This sequence encodes CASSLVGGADNSPLHF.